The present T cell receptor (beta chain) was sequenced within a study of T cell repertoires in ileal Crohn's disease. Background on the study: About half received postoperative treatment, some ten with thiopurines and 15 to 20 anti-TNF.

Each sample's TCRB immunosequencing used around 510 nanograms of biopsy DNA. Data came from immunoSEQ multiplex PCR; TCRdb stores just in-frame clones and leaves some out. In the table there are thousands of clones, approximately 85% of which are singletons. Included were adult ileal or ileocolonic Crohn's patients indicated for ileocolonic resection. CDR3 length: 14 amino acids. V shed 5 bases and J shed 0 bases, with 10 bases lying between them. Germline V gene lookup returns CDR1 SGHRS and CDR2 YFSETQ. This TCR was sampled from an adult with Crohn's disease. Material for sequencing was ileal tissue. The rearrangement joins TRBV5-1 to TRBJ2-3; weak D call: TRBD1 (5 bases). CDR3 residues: CASSPTVSTDTQYF. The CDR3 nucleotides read TGCGCCAGCAGTCCGACAGTCAGCACAGATACGCAGTATTTT.